The 26 T cell receptor beta chains in this list originate from one sample, sequenced in a study of T-cell memory formation after mild COVID-19. TCRdb reprocessed the 5' RACE reads with MiXCR, giving one entry per CDR3 protein. The profile shows 350,000 to 450,000 distinct CDR3 sequences, 20% to 30% of them singletons. The sequenced sample consisted of PBMCs or a T cell subset sorted from them (not recorded which). All receptors derive from an adult woman who had mild COVID-19 (a few samples of this study predate the infection). Cell type and time point are not known.

This clonotype was observed a handful of times. The V and J genes are TRBV29-1 and TRBJ2-1; TRBD2 aligns across 11 bases. The germline CDR1 and CDR2 sequences are SQVTM and ANQGSEA. CDR3 length equals 16 residues. The J segment lost 0 bases and the V segment lost 6 bases, leaving 7 bases of the junction unmatched. The CDR3 nucleotides are TGCAGCGTCGCGGGGACTAGCGGAAGCTCCTACAATGAGCAGTTCTTC. Residues: CSVAGTSGSSYNEQFF.

The chain is built from TRBV7-2 and TRBJ2-2, with 12 positions matching TRBD2. The germline CDR1 and CDR2 sequences are SGHTA and FQGNSA. V dropped 3 bases and J dropped 5; count of bases not matched to a gene: 4. The CDR3 is 16 residues long. In DNA form, the CDR3 reads TGTGCCAGCAGCTTGGCTAGCGGGAGGGGAACCGGGGAGCTGTTTTTT. Amino acid sequence: CASSLASGRGTGELFF.

This clonotype was counted between two and nine times. The CDR3 DNA follows: TGTGCCACCAGCAGAGATCAAGTCCTCAGGGGTCTAAGCTACGAGCAGTACTTC. This sequence encodes CATSRDQVLRGLSYEQYF. This chain links TRBV15 with TRBJ2-7; D is possibly TRBD1 (6 bases). The CDR3 length is 18 residues. The V gene's germline CDR1 is LNHNV and CDR2 YYDKDF (reference sequence). The ends were cut back, 0 bases at V and 3 bases at J, with 21 bases in the middle. Complete variable domain (other parts from reference TRBV15 and TRBJ2-7): DAMVIQNPRYQVTQFGKPVTLSCSQTLNHNVMYWYQQKSSQAPKLLFHYYDKDFNNEADTPDNFQSRRPNTSFCFLDIRSPGLGDTAMYLCATSRDQVLRGLSYEQYFGPGTRLTVT.

The chain uses TRBV20-1 and TRBJ1-2, with D perhaps matching TRBD1 (6 bases). Trimming cost V 6 bases and J 6 bases, with 11 bases left between them. The CDR3 is 11 residues long. In germline, CDR1 is DFQATT, CDR2 SNEGSKA (reference sequence). The CDR3 DNA reads TGCAGTGCCACAGGGATTAATGGCTACACCTTC. It is translated as CSATGINGYTF.

The DNA for the CDR3 is TGTGCCAGTAGCACAGCAACACAGGGATTGAACTATGGCTACACCTTC. Residues: CASSTATQGLNYGYTF. This rearrangement joins TRBV7-9 to TRBJ1-2; a weak D match, TRBD1 (6 bases). Per germline, CDR1 SEHNR and CDR2 FQNEAQ (reference sequence). Trimming removed 9 bases at V and 2 bases at J, with 22 bases between. This CDR3 contains 16 residues. The full variable domain, with the rest looked up from reference TRBV7-9 and TRBJ1-2, is DTGVSQNPRHKITKRGQNVTFRCDPISEHNRLYWYRQTLGQGPEFLTYFQNEAQLEKSRLLSDRFSAERPKGSFSTLEIQRTEQGDSAMYLCASSTATQGLNYGYTFGSGTRLTVV.

This chain connects TRBV27 to TRBJ1-4; 7 bases align to TRBD1. Germline values: CDR1 MNHEY, CDR2 SMNVEV (reference sequence). The CDR3 length is 16 residues. Germline trimming cut 3 bases from V and 5 bases from J; bases unmatched to any gene: 9. CDR3: CASSLAAGGRNEKLFF. Written as DNA, the CDR3 is TGTGCCAGCAGTTTGGCGGCAGGGGGGCGGAATGAAAAACTGTTTTTT.

This chain connects TRBV29-1 to TRBJ2-7; D is ambiguous. In germline, CDR1 is SQVTM, CDR2 ANQGSEA. The CDR3 spans 15 residues. The ends were cut back, 7 bases at V and 0 bases at J, with 19 bases in the middle. DNA of the CDR3: TGCAGCGCCAAGGCATCGGCGGCTAGCTCCTACGAGCAGTACTTC. Its protein product is CSAKASAASSYEQYF.

The gene calls are TRBV20-1 and TRBJ2-5; 8 nucleotides line up with TRBD2. J gave up 0 bases and V 2 bases, and 5 bases lay outside the gene matches. This CDR3 contains 15 residues. The germline V gene encodes CDR1 DFQATT and CDR2 SNEGSKA (reference sequence). The CDR3 sequence: CSARLGGGHQETQYF. In nucleotides, the CDR3 is TGCAGTGCTAGACTCGGGGGGGGGCACCAAGAGACCCAGTACTTC.

This chain links TRBV6-5 with TRBJ2-5; TRBD1 matches 11 bases. Germline V gene lookup returns CDR1 MNHEY and CDR2 SVGAGI. V lost 0 bases and J lost 6; bases outside the gene matches: 6. The CDR3 is 16 amino acids. CDR3 residues: CASSYSAGQGGKTQYF. The CDR3 DNA sequence: TGTGCCAGCAGTTACTCGGCGGGACAGGGGGGAAAGACCCAGTACTTC.

This clonotype was observed a few times. The gene calls are TRBV11-2 and TRBJ2-3; D uncertain. Germline V lookup: CDR1 SGHAT, CDR2 FQNNGV. CDR3 size: 14 residues. Trimming removed 1 base from V and 3 bases from J, with 8 bases in between. In DNA form, the CDR3 reads TGTGCCAGCAGCTTAGCCGAGCGAACAGATACGCAGTATTTT. Protein: CASSLAERTDTQYF.

This clonotype was observed a few times. V is TRBV27 and J is TRBJ2-7; perhaps TRBD2 as D (6 bases). The V gene lost 3 bases and the J gene lost 0 bases, with 12 bases spanning the gap. Germline lookup yields CDR1 MNHEY and CDR2 SMNVEV (reference sequence). The CDR3 has 15 amino acids. CDR3 DNA: TGTGCCAGCAGTTTTAGCGGCGAGAGCTCCTACGAGCAGTACTTC. Translating it yields CASSFSGESSYEQYF.

J is TRBJ2-3 and V is TRBV2; 8 positions match TRBD2. The ends lost 5 bases at V and 1 base at J; junction bases unmatched: 5. The CDR3 sequence is 15 residues long. Germline-derived CDR1 and CDR2 are SNHLY and FYNNEI. CDR3 sequence reads: CASSYGGAGTDTQYF. The CDR3, as DNA: TGTGCCAGCAGTTACGGGGGGGCAGGCACAGATACGCAGTATTTT.

The rearrangement links TRBV6-6 to TRBJ2-5; D is ambiguous. V was pared by 4 bases and J by 2 bases, with 8 bases between. Germline values: CDR1 MNHNY, CDR2 SVGAGI (reference sequence). CDR3 size: 13 residues. The CDR3 reads CASSWSRQETQYF. CDR3 nucleotide sequence: TGTGCCAGCAGTTGGTCAAGACAAGAGACCCAGTACTTC.

There are a few counts of this clonotype. This chain connects TRBV29-1 to TRBJ2-2; D unclear. The CDR3 length is 15 residues. V gave up 4 bases and J gave up 0 bases, with 12 bases separating them. Germline V CDR1 and CDR2: SQVTM, ANQGSEA. The CDR3 nucleotides are TGCAGCGTTGTTCTGGGAACTACGAACACCGGGGAGCTGTTTTTT. This codes for CSVVLGTTNTGELFF.

Only a few counts were recorded for this clonotype. V and J are TRBV20-1 and TRBJ1-4, with D perhaps matching TRBD1 (5 bases). From germline, CDR1 is DFQATT and CDR2 SNEGSKA (reference sequence). CDR3 length: 15 amino acids. The germline V and J ends were trimmed by 5 bases and 3 bases, with 16 bases remaining between them. CDR3 coding DNA: TGCAGTGCTTTAGGGGCCCTGCTGGCTAATGAAAAACTGTTTTTT. This codes for CSALGALLANEKLFF.

The gene calls are TRBV21-1 and TRBJ2-7; TRBD2 is the table's D call, not checked against the DNA. TRBV21-1 is deemed a pseudogene. The CDR3 sequence is 11 residues long. CDR3 loop: CAKRGFYEQYF. The CDR3 coding sequence is TGTGCCAAAAGAGGGTTCTACGAGCAGTACTTC.

V gene TRBV20-1 combines with J gene TRBJ2-3; perhaps TRBD2 as D (5 bases). This CDR3 comprises 13 residues. Trimming removed 1 base from V and 3 bases from J, with 8 bases in between. CDR1 is DFQATT and CDR2 is SNEGSKA in the germline V gene (reference sequence). This chain's CDR3 is CSARVEGTDTQYF. The CDR3 bases are TGCAGTGCTAGAGTAGAGGGTACAGATACGCAGTATTTT.

V and J are TRBV2 and TRBJ2-1; 9 bases fit TRBD2. The V gene end was trimmed by 3 bases and the J gene end by 6 bases; junction bases not matched to a gene: 6. This CDR3 is 15 amino acids long. The germline gives CDR1 SNHLY, CDR2 FYNNEI. The chain's CDR3 is CASSDVTSGSNEQFF. The CDR3 nucleotides read TGTGCCAGCAGTGATGTGACTAGCGGCTCCAATGAGCAGTTCTTC.

This clonotype was observed a handful of times. This chain connects TRBV10-3 to TRBJ2-7; 11 nucleotides align to TRBD2. Germline CDR1 and CDR2: ENHRY and SYGVKD. The V segment lost 2 bases and the J segment 3 bases; nucleotides outside the gene matches: 9. The CDR3 covers 17 residues. CDR3 coding DNA: TGTGCCATCAGTGAGCTTACTGCTAGCGGGGGGTTCTACGAGCAGTACTTC. It is translated as CAISELTASGGFYEQYF.

The J gene is TRBJ2-7, the V gene TRBV6-6; 8 bases agree with TRBD1. Germline lookup yields CDR1 MNHNY and CDR2 SVGAGI (reference sequence). CDR3 length: 15 residues. Trimming cost V 2 bases and J 4 bases; bases outside gene matches: 7. CDR3 region: CASSYGTGNNYEQYF. CDR3 nucleotides: TGTGCCAGCAGTTACGGGACAGGAAATAATTACGAGCAGTACTTC.

The chain links TRBV7-2 to TRBJ1-1; D perhaps matches TRBD1 (5 bases). CDR3 length: 18 residues. The V end lost 2 bases, the J end lost 3 bases, and 22 bases lay between the germline ends. Looked up from germline, CDR1 is SGHTA and CDR2 is FQGNSA. The CDR3 loop reads CASSLRIWGNSADTEAFF. The CDR3 DNA reads as TGTGCCAGCAGCTTACGGATTTGGGGGAATTCGGCTGACACTGAAGCTTTCTTT.

This clonotype was observed a few times. The chain uses TRBV5-1 and TRBJ2-4; D is unresolved. The CDR3 length is 14 residues. Per the germline V gene, CDR1 is SGHRS and CDR2 is YFSETQ. Trimming pared 1 base from V and 5 bases from J, leaving 10 bases between. The CDR3 region is CASSLYLSENIQYF. In DNA form, the CDR3 reads TGCGCCAGCAGCTTGTATTTGTCGGAAAACATTCAGTACTTC.

This clonotype was recorded many times. CDR3 in amino acids: CASSVQISSYNEQFF. The CDR3 nucleotides read TGTGCCAGCAGCGTCCAAATTTCCTCCTACAATGAGCAGTTCTTC. The chain joins TRBV7-8 to TRBJ2-1; no definite D call. In germline, CDR1 is SGHVS, CDR2 FQNEAQ. Trimming took 5 bases from V and 0 from J, leaving 11 bases between them. The CDR3 length is 15 residues.

This clonotype was found many times. The J gene is TRBJ2-1, the V gene TRBV12-3 or TRBV12-4; the D gene is possibly TRBD1 (6 bases). This CDR3 has 12 residues. V was shortened by 6 bases and J by 7 bases, with 10 bases between the two germline ends. DNA of the CDR3: TGTGCCAGCAGCTTACAGGGAAATGAGCAGTTCTTC. Protein: CASSLQGNEQFF.

The rearrangement joins TRBV30 to TRBJ2-3; D is perhaps TRBD1 or TRBD2 (6 bases each). The V end was cut by 2 bases, the J end by 1 base, with 13 bases between. CDR3 length: 15 residues. CDR1 is GTSNPN, CDR2 SVGIG, per germline (reference sequence). CDR3 DNA sequence: TGTGCCTGGAGTTACCCCGGGGGCCGCACAGATACGCAGTATTTT. This encodes CAWSYPGGRTDTQYF.

This clonotype was found a few times. This rearrangement joins TRBV20-1 to TRBJ2-7; weak D call: TRBD1 (7 bases). CDR1 DFQATT and CDR2 SNEGSKA come from the germline V gene (reference sequence). V lost 6 bases to trimming and J lost 1 base, with 19 bases between them. There are 15 residues in the CDR3. CDR3 DNA sequence: TGCAGTGCCCCCCAGGGGGGCGGGGCTTCCTACGAGCAGTACTTC. It translates to CSAPQGGGASYEQYF.